Below, 27 T cell receptor beta chains from the same sample are listed, as sequenced in a study of T cell responses to AZD1222 COVID-19 vaccine. Sequencing was performed with immunoSEQ multiplex PCR; in TCRdb, only in-frame clones are kept and a portion is missing. The table has about 150,000 clones, roughly nine tenths seen once. Here the sequenced sample was peripheral blood, taken on day 0 of MenACWY control vaccination. These receptors came from an adult in good health.

V gene TRBV19 combines with J gene TRBJ2-7, with D unresolved. Germline-derived CDR1 and CDR2 are LNHDA and SQIVND (reference sequence). The V gene lost 4 bases and the J gene lost 6 bases, with 16 bases spanning the gap. The CDR3 runs to 14 residues. CDR3 in amino acids: CASSTLETAREQYF. The CDR3 DNA follows: TGTGCCAGTAGTACCCTTGAGACCGCCCGCGAGCAGTACTTC.

The chain couples TRBV4-1 to TRBJ1-2, with 9 bases aligning to TRBD1. Germline V gives CDR1 MGHRA, CDR2 YSYEKL. CDR3 length: 19 amino acids. J lost 4 bases, V lost 1 base, and 16 bases had no gene match. CDR3 in amino acids: CASSQAGQGLGKDRYGYTF. The CDR3 coding sequence is TGCGCCAGCAGCCAAGCCGGACAGGGGCTGGGTAAGGATCGCTATGGCTACACCTTC.

The genes are TRBV7-2 and TRBJ2-7; 9 bases fit TRBD2. J lost 1 base, V lost 4 bases, and 8 bases had no gene match. The CDR3 contains 16 residues. The germline V gene has CDR1 SGHTA and CDR2 FQGNSA. The DNA for the CDR3 is TGTGCCAGCAGCTCCTCAACTAGCGGGTTTTCCTACGAGCAGTACTTC. Translation gives CASSSSTSGFSYEQYF.

The genes are TRBV29-1 and TRBJ2-6; no definite D call. Germline CDR1 and CDR2: SQVTM and ANQGSEA. V was shortened by 6 bases and J by 2 bases, with 8 bases between the two germline ends. The CDR3 contains 13 residues. The CDR3 region has the DNA TGCAGCGTCCGCCTCCCTGGGGCCAACGTCCTGACTTTC. Translation gives CSVRLPGANVLTF.

The V call is TRBV28, the J call TRBJ1-2, with D possibly TRBD1 on 6 matching bases. Per the germline V gene, CDR1 is MDHEN and CDR2 is SYDVKM. CDR3 length: 15 amino acids. Trimming pared 5 bases from V and 3 bases from J, leaving 16 bases between. The CDR3 protein is CASSVQGSTHYGYTF. The CDR3 DNA reads as TGTGCCAGCAGTGTACAGGGTTCTACTCACTATGGCTACACCTTC.

The sample holds one count of this clone. The chain is built from TRBV29-1 and TRBJ1-5, with 8 bases aligning to TRBD1. The germline V gene has CDR1 SQVTM and CDR2 ANQGSEA. This CDR3 has 14 amino acids. J gave up 1 base and V 4 bases, and 3 bases lay outside the gene matches. CDR3 sequence reads: CSVGTGSSNQPQHF. CDR3 nucleotides: TGCAGCGTTGGGACAGGGTCGAGCAATCAGCCCCAGCATTTT.

The rearrangement uses TRBV19 and TRBJ1-3; TRBD1 matches at 7 bases. The CDR3 is 15 residues long. The trim removed 5 bases at V and 0 bases at J, leaving 4 bases unmatched. CDR1 and CDR2 from the germline V gene are LNHDA and SQIVND (reference sequence). The CDR3 region is CASSSTGISGNTIYF. CDR3 DNA sequence: TGTGCCAGTAGTTCGACAGGGATCTCTGGAAACACCATATATTTT.

The chain uses TRBV19 and TRBJ1-1; the match to TRBD1 covers 7 bases. Germline CDR1 and CDR2: LNHDA and SQIVND (reference sequence). Germline trimming cut 6 bases from V and 4 bases from J; bases unmatched to any gene: 5. This CDR3 contains 13 residues. The chain's CDR3 is CASRTGQATEAFF. The CDR3 region has the DNA TGTGCCAGTAGAACCGGACAGGCCACTGAAGCTTTCTTT.

The V call is TRBV3-1 (or the pseudogene TRBV3-2), the J call TRBJ2-3; 7 nucleotides line up with TRBD2. Looked up from germline, CDR1 is LGHDT and CDR2 is YNNKEL (reference sequence). The CDR3 loop spans 16 amino acids. V shed 5 bases, J shed 6 bases, and the junction held 14 bases outside the gene matches. The CDR3 spells CASSAARREYSDTQYF. CDR3 nucleotides: TGTGCCAGCAGCGCAGCTCGGCGGGAGTATAGTGATACGCAGTATTTT.

V and J are TRBV19 and TRBJ2-1; D unclear. The CDR3 contains 15 residues. Germline CDR1 LNHDA, CDR2 SQIVND (reference sequence). Trimming left V 6 bases short and J 0 bases short, with 12 bases between. CDR3 bases: TGTGCCAGTAGACCAGACCGTAGCTCCTACAATGAGCAGTTCTTC. Its protein is CASRPDRSSYNEQFF. Complete variable domain (other parts from reference TRBV19 and TRBJ2-1): DGGITQSPKYLFRKEGQNVTLSCEQNLNHDAMYWYRQDPGQGLRLIYYSQIVNDFQKGDIAEGYSVSREKKESFPLTVTSAQKNPTAFYLCASRPDRSSYNEQFFGPGTRLTVL.

This rearrangement joins TRBV27 to TRBJ1-1; 8 nucleotides agree with TRBD1. V trimming: 6 bases; J trimming: 5 bases; junction bases outside the gene matches: 8. Germline V lookup: CDR1 MNHEY, CDR2 SMNVEV (reference sequence). CDR3 length: 14 residues. The CDR3 loop is CASSHWTGYTEAFF. The CDR3 coding sequence is TGTGCCAGCAGCCATTGGACAGGGTATACTGAAGCTTTCTTT.

The genes are TRBV15 and TRBJ1-6, with D hard to call. Germline V CDR1 and CDR2: LNHNV, YYDKDF (reference sequence). The CDR3 extends over 15 amino acids. Deletions cut 2 bases from V and 5 bases from J, with 10 bases between. This CDR3 reads CATSRPGRNNSPLHF. The CDR3 DNA is TGTGCCACCAGCAGACCTGGACGGAATAATTCACCCCTCCACTTT.

This chain connects TRBV9 to TRBJ1-4, with D unclear. Trimming removed 0 bases at V and 2 bases at J, with 8 bases between. Looked up from germline, CDR1 is SGDLS and CDR2 is YYNGEE. The CDR3 sequence is 15 residues long. This CDR3 reads CASSVGQATNEKLFF. CDR3 coding DNA: TGTGCCAGCAGCGTAGGGCAGGCGACTAATGAAAAACTGTTTTTT.

The chain combines TRBV5-6 with TRBJ1-4, with a possible D match to TRBD1 (5 bases). The germline V gene has CDR1 SGHDT and CDR2 YYEEEE. V lost 3 bases and J lost 8, with 11 bases in between. The CDR3 runs to 13 residues. As DNA, the CDR3 is TGTGCCAGCAGCTCGGCTTGGGGCGAAAAACTGTTTTTT. Translation: CASSSAWGEKLFF.

The gene calls are TRBV7-9 and TRBJ1-1; 7 bases align to TRBD1. V was clipped by 3 bases and J by 7 bases; unmatched bases: 5. Per germline, CDR1 SEHNR and CDR2 FQNEAQ (reference sequence). This CDR3 comprises 13 residues. The CDR3 reads CASSFRDSDEAFF. The CDR3 region has the DNA TGTGCCAGCAGCTTTAGGGACAGTGATGAAGCTTTCTTT. Supplemented by reference TRBV7-9 and TRBJ1-1, the full variable domain reads DTGVSQNPRHKITKRGQNVTFRCDPISEHNRLYWYRQTLGQGPEFLTYFQNEAQLEKSRLLSDRFSAERPKGSFSTLEIQRTEQGDSAMYLCASSFRDSDEAFFGQGTRLTVV.

The chain links TRBV11-2 to TRBJ2-5; TRBD2 aligns across 10 bases. V trimming: 6 bases; J trimming: 5 bases; junction bases outside the gene matches: 6. This CDR3 has 14 residues. Germline-derived CDR1 and CDR2 are SGHAT and FQNNGV. In DNA form, the CDR3 reads TGTGCCAGCAGGGATCATAGCGGGAGGGAGACCCAGTACTTC. As protein: CASRDHSGRETQYF.

The chain uses TRBV19 and TRBJ2-5, with D unclear. Trimming took off 3 bases at V and 4 bases at J, with 9 bases between the two ends. Germline loops: CDR1 LNHDA, CDR2 SQIVND (reference sequence). This CDR3 has 13 amino acids. The CDR3 nucleotides read TGTGCCAGTAGTATCCGGCAGCGAGAGACCCAGTACTTC. It encodes CASSIRQRETQYF.

J is TRBJ2-7 and V is TRBV3-1 (or the pseudogene TRBV3-2), with TRBD1 matching over 8 bases. This CDR3 region has 15 residues. V was pared by 4 bases and J by 3 bases, with 8 bases of the junction left unmatched. CDR1 is LGHDT and CDR2 is YNNKEL in the germline V gene (reference sequence). CDR3 residues: CASSLPGQGLYEQYF. CDR3 DNA: TGTGCCAGCAGCCTCCCCGGACAGGGACTCTACGAGCAGTACTTC.

This chain connects TRBV28 to TRBJ1-5; D might be TRBD1 (5 bases). CDR3 length equals 14 residues. Trimming took 2 bases from V and 5 from J, leaving 10 bases between them. Germline assignment: CDR1 MDHEN and CDR2 SYDVKM. The CDR3 protein is CASSLSDRYQPQHF. The CDR3 nucleotides read TGTGCCAGCAGTTTAAGCGACAGATATCAGCCCCAGCATTTT.

This clone was counted between two and nine times. V gene TRBV5-5 combines with J gene TRBJ1-5, with D perhaps matching TRBD1 (5 bases). The CDR3 consists of 18 residues. V shed 0 bases and J shed 1 base, with 17 bases lying between them. The germline gives CDR1 SGHKS, CDR2 YYEKEE (reference sequence). This CDR3 is CASSLVPGQGVSNQPQHF. For the CDR3, the DNA is TGTGCCAGCAGCTTGGTCCCCGGGCAGGGAGTAAGCAATCAGCCCCAGCATTTT.

The chain joins TRBV12-2 to TRBJ1-2. TRBV12-2 is shown as a pseudogene. The length of the CDR3 is 14 residues. The CDR3 spells CASRLGWGGYGYTF. CDR3 in DNA: TGTGCAAGTCGCTTAGGCTGGGGAGGGTATGGCTACACCTTC.

This clone has just one count. This rearrangement joins TRBV20-1 to TRBJ2-1; maybe TRBD2 (6 bases). Trimming cost V 3 bases and J 8 bases, with 14 bases left between them. This CDR3 has 13 amino acids. Per the germline V gene, CDR1 is DFQATT and CDR2 is SNEGSKA (reference sequence). DNA of the CDR3: TGCAGTGCTAGTAAGGGCGGGAACTATGAGCAGTTCTTC. It is translated as CSASKGGNYEQFF.

The chain carries TRBV28 and TRBJ1-5; perhaps TRBD1 as D (5 bases). Germline V gives CDR1 MDHEN, CDR2 SYDVKM. The V gene lost 6 bases and the J gene lost 4 bases, with 16 bases spanning the gap. The CDR3 loop spans 15 amino acids. As DNA, the CDR3 is TGTGCCAGCAGCCGGGGACTTACGGGGAATCAGCCCCAGCATTTT. Translation: CASSRGLTGNQPQHF.

The chain combines TRBV15 with TRBJ2-2; a possible D gene is TRBD1 (6 bases). Germline CDR1 is LNHNV and CDR2 is YYDKDF (reference sequence). This CDR3 is 16 amino acids long. V lost 5 bases and J lost 5, with 18 bases in between. This CDR3 reads CATSLGGNRATGELFF. DNA for the CDR3: TGTGCCACCAGCCTAGGAGGTAACAGGGCTACCGGGGAGCTGTTTTTT. Based on the CDR3 plus reference TRBV15 and TRBJ2-2, the full variable domain is DAMVIQNPRYQVTQFGKPVTLSCSQTLNHNVMYWYQQKSSQAPKLLFHYYDKDFNNEADTPDNFQSRRPNTSFCFLDIRSPGLGDTAMYLCATSLGGNRATGELFFGEGSRLTVL.

This rearrangement joins TRBV11-2 to TRBJ2-7; D gene ambiguous. V gave up 1 base and J gave up 2 bases, with 9 bases separating them. Germline V gene sequence: CDR1 SGHAT, CDR2 FQNNGV. The CDR3 spans 14 residues. CDR3 in DNA: TGTGCCAGCAGCTTAGCGGGCACCACCTACGAGCAGTACGTC. Amino acid sequence: CASSLAGTTYEQYV.

The chain recombines TRBV5-4 with TRBJ1-2, with 7 bases aligning to TRBD1. Germline V gene sequence: CDR1 SGHNT, CDR2 YYREEE (reference sequence). Trimming took 2 bases from V and 7 from J; bases not matched to a gene: 2. The CDR3 has 12 amino acids. The CDR3 is CASSFRGSGYTF. The CDR3 nucleotides are TGTGCCAGCAGCTTCAGGGGGTCTGGCTACACCTTC.

As for this clone: One end of the junction fails to match germline, which may point to a read error. The chain has TRBV5-4 and TRBJ1-3; D possibly corresponds to TRBD1 (5 bases). CDR3 length: 12 residues. Looked up from germline, CDR1 is SGHNT and CDR2 is YYREEE (reference sequence). In nucleotides, the CDR3 is TGTGCCAGCAGCTTGGCCGGAAGGGGCCTCAGCTTT. Encoded protein: CASSLAGRGLSF. Variable domain in full (rest from reference TRBV5-4 and TRBJ1-3): ETGVTQSPTHLIKTRGQQVTLRCSSQSGHNTVSWYQQALGQGPQFIFQYYREEENGRGNFPPRFSGLQFPNYSSELNVNALELDDSALYLCASSLAGRGLSFGEGSWLTVV.